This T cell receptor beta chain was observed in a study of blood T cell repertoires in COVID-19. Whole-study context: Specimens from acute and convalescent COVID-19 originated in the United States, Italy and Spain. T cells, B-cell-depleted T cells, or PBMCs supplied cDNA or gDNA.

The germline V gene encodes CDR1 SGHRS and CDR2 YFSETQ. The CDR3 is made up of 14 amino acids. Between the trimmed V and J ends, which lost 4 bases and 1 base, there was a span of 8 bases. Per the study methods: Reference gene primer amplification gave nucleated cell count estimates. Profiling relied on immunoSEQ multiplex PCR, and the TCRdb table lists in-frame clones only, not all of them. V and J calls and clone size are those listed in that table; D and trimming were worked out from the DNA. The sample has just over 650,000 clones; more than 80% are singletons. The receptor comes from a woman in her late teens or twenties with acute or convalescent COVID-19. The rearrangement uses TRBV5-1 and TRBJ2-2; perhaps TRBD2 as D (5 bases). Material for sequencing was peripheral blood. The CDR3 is CASSLALNTGELFF. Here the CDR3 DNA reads TGCGCCAGCAGCCTAGCCTTGAACACCGGGGAGCTGTTTTTT.